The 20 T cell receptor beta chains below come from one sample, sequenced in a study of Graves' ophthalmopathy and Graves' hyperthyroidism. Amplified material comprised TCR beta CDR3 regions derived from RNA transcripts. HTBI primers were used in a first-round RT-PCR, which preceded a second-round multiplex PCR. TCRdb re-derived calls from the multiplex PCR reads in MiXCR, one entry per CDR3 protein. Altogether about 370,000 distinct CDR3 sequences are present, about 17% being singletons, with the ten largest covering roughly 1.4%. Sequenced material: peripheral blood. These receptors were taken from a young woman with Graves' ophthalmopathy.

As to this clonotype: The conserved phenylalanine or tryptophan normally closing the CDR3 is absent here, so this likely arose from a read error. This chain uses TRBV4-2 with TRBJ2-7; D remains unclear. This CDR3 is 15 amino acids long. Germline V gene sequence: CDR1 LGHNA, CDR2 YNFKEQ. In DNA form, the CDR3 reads TGTGCCAGCAGCCACACAAATGACCGAGCCTACGATCAGTACTCC. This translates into CASSHTNDRAYDQYS.

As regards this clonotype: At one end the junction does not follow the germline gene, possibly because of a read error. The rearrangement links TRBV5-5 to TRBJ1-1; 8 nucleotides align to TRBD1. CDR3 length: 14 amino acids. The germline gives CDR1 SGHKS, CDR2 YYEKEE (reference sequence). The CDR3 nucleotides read TGTGTCAGCAGCTTGTTCCAGGGGGCGAGTGAAGCTTTCTTT. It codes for CVSSLFQGASEAFF.

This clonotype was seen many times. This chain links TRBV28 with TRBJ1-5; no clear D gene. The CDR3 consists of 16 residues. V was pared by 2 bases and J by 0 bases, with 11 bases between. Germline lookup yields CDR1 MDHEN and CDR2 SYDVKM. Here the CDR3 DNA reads TGTGCCAGCAGTTTAACCTGGCCAGCTAGCAATCAGCCCCAGCATTTT. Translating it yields CASSLTWPASNQPQHF.

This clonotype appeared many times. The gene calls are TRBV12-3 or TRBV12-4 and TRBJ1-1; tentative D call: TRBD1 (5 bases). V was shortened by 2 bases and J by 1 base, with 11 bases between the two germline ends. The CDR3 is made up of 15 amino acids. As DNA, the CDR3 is TGTGCCAGCAGTTTAATAGGGAGGGGGAACACTGAAGCTTTCTTT. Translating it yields CASSLIGRGNTEAFF.

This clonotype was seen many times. CDR3 DNA: TGTGCCAGCAGCTTAGTCTCGGCGGTCACGAACACCGGGGAGCTGTTTTTT. Protein: CASSLVSAVTNTGELFF. This chain joins TRBV11-2 and TRBJ2-2; D is undetermined. The CDR3 is 17 amino acids. Trimming shortened V by 1 base and J by 0 bases, and 12 bases separated the two germline ends. Looked up from germline, CDR1 is SGHAT and CDR2 is FQNNGV.

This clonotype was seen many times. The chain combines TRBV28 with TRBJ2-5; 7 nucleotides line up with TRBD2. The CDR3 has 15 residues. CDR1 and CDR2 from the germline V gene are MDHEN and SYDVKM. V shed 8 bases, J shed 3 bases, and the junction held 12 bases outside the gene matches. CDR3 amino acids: CASSSSSGDEETQYF. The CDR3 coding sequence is TGTGCCAGCTCTTCGTCTAGCGGAGATGAAGAGACCCAGTACTTC. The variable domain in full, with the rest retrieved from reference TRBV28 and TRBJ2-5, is DVKVTQSSRYLVKRTGEKVFLECVQDMDHENMFWYRQDPGLGLRLIYFSYDVKMKEKGDIPEGYSVSREKKERFSLILESASTNQTSMYLCASSSSSGDEETQYFGPGTRLLVL.

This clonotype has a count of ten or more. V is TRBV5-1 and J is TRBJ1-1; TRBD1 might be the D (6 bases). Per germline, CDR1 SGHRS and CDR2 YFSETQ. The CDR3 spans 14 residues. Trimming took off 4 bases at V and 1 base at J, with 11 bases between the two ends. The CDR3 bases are TGCGCCAGCAGCATGACAGGACAGAACACTGAAGCTTTCTTT. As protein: CASSMTGQNTEAFF.

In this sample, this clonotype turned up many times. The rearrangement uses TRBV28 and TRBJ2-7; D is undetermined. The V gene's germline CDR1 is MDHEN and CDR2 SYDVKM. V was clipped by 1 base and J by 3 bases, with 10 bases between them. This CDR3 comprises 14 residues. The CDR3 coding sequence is TGTGCCAGCAGTTTATTCCAGGACGTCTACGAGCAGTACTTC. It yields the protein CASSLFQDVYEQYF.

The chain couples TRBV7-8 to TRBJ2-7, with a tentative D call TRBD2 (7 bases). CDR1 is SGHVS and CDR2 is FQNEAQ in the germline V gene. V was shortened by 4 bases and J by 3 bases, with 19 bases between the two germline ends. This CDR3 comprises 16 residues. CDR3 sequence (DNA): TGTGCCAGCAGCTCTCTTCGTAGGGGGGGGGGCTACGAGCAGTACTTC. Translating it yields CASSSLRRGGGYEQYF.

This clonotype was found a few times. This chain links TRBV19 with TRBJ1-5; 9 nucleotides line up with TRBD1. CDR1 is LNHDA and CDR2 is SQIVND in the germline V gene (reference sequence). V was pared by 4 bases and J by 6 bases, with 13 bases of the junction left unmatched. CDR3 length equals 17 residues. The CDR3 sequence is CASSNLGTGGEVQPQHF. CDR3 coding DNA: TGTGCCAGTAGTAATCTGGGTACAGGGGGCGAGGTTCAGCCCCAGCATTTT.

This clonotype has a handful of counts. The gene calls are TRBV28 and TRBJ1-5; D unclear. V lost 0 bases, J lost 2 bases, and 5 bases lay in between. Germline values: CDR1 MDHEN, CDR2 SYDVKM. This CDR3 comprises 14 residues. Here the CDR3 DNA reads TGTGCCAGCAGTTTATGCTCGGGCAATCAGCCCCAGCATTTT. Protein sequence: CASSLCSGNQPQHF.

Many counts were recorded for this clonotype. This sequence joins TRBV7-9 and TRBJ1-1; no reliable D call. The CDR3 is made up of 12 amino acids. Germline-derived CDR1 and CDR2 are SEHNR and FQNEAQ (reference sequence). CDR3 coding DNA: TGTGCTTCGAATCCGGGTAGGACTGAAGCTTTCTTT. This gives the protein CASNPGRTEAFF. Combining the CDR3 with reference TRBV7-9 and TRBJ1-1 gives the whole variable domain DTGVSQNPRHKITKRGQNVTFRCDPISEHNRLYWYRQTLGQGPEFLTYFQNEAQLEKSRLLSDRFSAERPKGSFSTLEIQRTEQGDSAMYLCASNPGRTEAFFGQGTRLTVV.

The CDR3 coding sequence is TGTGCCACCAGTGACGCAAACAGGGCAGATACGCAGTATTTT. Translation gives CATSDANRADTQYF. The rearrangement joins TRBV24-1 to TRBJ2-3; a weak D match, TRBD1 (6 bases). The CDR3 runs to 14 residues. Trimming took 4 bases from V and 4 from J, leaving 11 bases between them. CDR1 KGHDR and CDR2 SFDVKD come from the germline V gene.

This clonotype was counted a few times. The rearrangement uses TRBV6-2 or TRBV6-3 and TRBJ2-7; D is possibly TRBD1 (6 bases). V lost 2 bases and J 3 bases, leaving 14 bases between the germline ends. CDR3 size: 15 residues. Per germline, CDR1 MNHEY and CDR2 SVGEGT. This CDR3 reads CASSYVAGALYEQYF. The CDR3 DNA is TGTGCCAGCAGTTACGTGGCAGGGGCCCTCTACGAGCAGTACTTC.

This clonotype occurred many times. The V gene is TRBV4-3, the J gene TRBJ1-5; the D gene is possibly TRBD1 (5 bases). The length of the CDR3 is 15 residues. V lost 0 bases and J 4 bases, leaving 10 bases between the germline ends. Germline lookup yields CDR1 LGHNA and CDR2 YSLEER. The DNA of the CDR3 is TGCGCCAGCAGCCAAGAGTTGACAGCAAATCAGCCCCAGCATTTT. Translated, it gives CASSQELTANQPQHF.

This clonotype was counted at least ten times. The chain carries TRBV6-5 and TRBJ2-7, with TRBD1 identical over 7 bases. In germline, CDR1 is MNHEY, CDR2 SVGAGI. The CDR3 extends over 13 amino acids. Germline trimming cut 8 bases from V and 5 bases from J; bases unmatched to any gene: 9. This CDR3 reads CASQTGKFDEQYF. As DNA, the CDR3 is TGTGCCAGCCAGACAGGGAAATTCGACGAGCAGTACTTC.

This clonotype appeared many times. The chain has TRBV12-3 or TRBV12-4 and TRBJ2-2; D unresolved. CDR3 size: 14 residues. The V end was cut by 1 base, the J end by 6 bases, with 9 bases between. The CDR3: CASSLGSQSGELFF. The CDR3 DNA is TGTGCCAGCAGTTTAGGCTCACAGTCCGGGGAGCTGTTTTTT.

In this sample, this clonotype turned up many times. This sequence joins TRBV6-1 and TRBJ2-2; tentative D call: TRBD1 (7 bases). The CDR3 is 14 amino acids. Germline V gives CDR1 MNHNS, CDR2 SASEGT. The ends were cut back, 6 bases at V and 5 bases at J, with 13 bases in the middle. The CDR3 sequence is CASRLTGTTGELFF. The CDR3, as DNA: TGTGCCAGCAGGTTGACAGGGACTACCGGGGAGCTGTTTTTT.

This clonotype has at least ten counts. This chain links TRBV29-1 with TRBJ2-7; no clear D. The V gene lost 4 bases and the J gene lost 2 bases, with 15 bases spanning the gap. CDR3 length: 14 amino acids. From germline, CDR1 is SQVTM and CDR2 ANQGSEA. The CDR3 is CSVVWRLDTYEQYF. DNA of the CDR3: TGCAGCGTTGTGTGGAGACTCGACACCTACGAGCAGTACTTC.

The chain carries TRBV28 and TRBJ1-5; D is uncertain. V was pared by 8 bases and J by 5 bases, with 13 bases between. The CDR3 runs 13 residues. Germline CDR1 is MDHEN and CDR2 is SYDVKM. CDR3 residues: CASQVFRDQPQHF. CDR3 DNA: TGTGCCAGCCAGGTTTTTAGAGATCAGCCCCAGCATTTT.